The 29 T cell receptor beta chains below come from one sample, sequenced in a study of early T cells in non-severe SARS-CoV-2 infection. TCRdb reprocessed the 5' RACE reads with MiXCR, giving one entry per CDR3 protein. Among 60,000 to 75,000 distinct CDR3 sequences listed, about 4.9% were seen once. The sample was whole blood, taken at baseline. These receptors were collected from an adult who was a healthcare worker with PCR-confirmed SARS-CoV-2 infection or an uninfected control (not recorded which). The donor label of this sample is uncertain.

This clonotype was seen a few times. This chain joins TRBV10-3 and TRBJ2-3, with D possibly being TRBD1 (7 bases). Trimming pared 3 bases from V and 2 bases from J, leaving 15 bases between. Germline CDR1 reads ENHRY; CDR2 reads SYGVKD. The CDR3 contains 16 residues. The CDR3 reads CAISDRVRGATDTQYF. DNA for the CDR3: TGTGCCATCAGTGATAGGGTCAGGGGGGCCACAGATACGCAGTATTTT.

CDR3 coding DNA: TGTGCCAGTAGTAAGGAGGGGAGAGCTAACTATGGCTACACCTTC. It translates to CASSKEGRANYGYTF. The chain recombines TRBV19 with TRBJ1-2; tentatively, D is TRBD1 (5 bases). This CDR3 has 15 residues. The germline V gene encodes CDR1 LNHDA and CDR2 SQIVND (reference sequence). V was cut by 4 bases and J by 0 bases, with 12 bases left in between.

The genes are TRBV5-5 and TRBJ1-1; the D is unclear. The CDR3 covers 14 residues. V was trimmed by 2 bases and J by 1 base, leaving 9 bases between them. Germline V gene data show CDR1 as SGHKS and CDR2 as YYEKEE (reference sequence). The CDR3 sequence is CASSFPGTNTEAFF. CDR3 bases: TGTGCCAGCAGCTTCCCGGGCACGAACACTGAAGCTTTCTTT.

The V and J genes are TRBV12-3 or TRBV12-4 and TRBJ2-4; TRBD2 matches at 7 bases. J lost 7 bases, V lost 3 bases, and 3 bases had no gene match. The CDR3 sequence is 13 residues long. The CDR3 DNA is TGTGCCAGCAGTTTGAACGGGGGGAACATTCAGTACTTC. It specifies CASSLNGGNIQYF.

This chain uses TRBV5-1 with TRBJ2-3; a possible D gene is TRBD1 (5 bases). Trimming removed 0 bases at V and 1 base at J, with 9 bases between. CDR1 and CDR2 (germline): SGHRS, YFSETQ. CDR3 length equals 15 residues. Written as DNA, the CDR3 is TGCGCCAGCAGCTTGGACTGGGGCCGCACAGATACGCAGTATTTT. Its protein product is CASSLDWGRTDTQYF.

This clonotype was seen ten or more times. The rearrangement joins TRBV6-5 to TRBJ1-2, with a weak D call TRBD1 (6 bases). The germline V gene encodes CDR1 MNHEY and CDR2 SVGAGI. This CDR3 spans 14 amino acids. V lost 5 bases, J lost 4 bases, and 14 bases lay in between. CDR3 region: CASSQQGQTYGYTF. CDR3 sequence (DNA): TGTGCCAGCAGTCAACAAGGACAGACCTATGGCTACACCTTC.

This clonotype was detected a few times. This chain joins TRBV11-2 and TRBJ2-7, with TRBD1 matching 8 bases. Germline values: CDR1 SGHAT, CDR2 FQNNGV. Germline trimming cut 6 bases from V and 5 bases from J; bases unmatched to any gene: 12. The CDR3 is 15 residues long. The DNA of the CDR3 is TGTGCCAGCAGTCGAAGTGGGCAGGGGGCCCACGAGCAGTACTTC. It is translated as CASSRSGQGAHEQYF.

This clonotype occurred many times. J is TRBJ1-1 and V is TRBV20-1, with a possible D match to TRBD1 (5 bases). Deletions cut 6 bases from V and 1 base from J, with 12 bases between. This CDR3 is built from 13 residues. Germline CDR1 and CDR2: DFQATT and SNEGSKA (reference sequence). The chain's CDR3 is CSARGTANTEAFF. In DNA, the CDR3 is TGCAGTGCACGGGGGACGGCGAACACTGAAGCTTTCTTT.

The V and J genes are TRBV5-1 and TRBJ2-7; 10 bases are shared with TRBD2. Germline assignment: CDR1 SGHRS and CDR2 YFSETQ. The CDR3 is 16 amino acids. The V gene end was trimmed by 2 bases and the J gene end by 6 bases; junction bases not matched to a gene: 11. CDR3 sequence (DNA): TGCGCCAGCAGCTTCTCTAGCGGGGGAACGCGGACCGAGCAGTACTTC. Protein sequence: CASSFSSGGTRTEQYF.

The sample holds a few counts of this clonotype. The chain employs TRBV6-5 and TRBJ2-1; D is possibly TRBD2 (6 bases). The CDR3 contains 14 residues. Germline CDR1 reads MNHEY; CDR2 reads SVGAGI. V dropped 6 bases and J dropped 6 bases, with 15 bases sitting between them. Here the CDR3 reads CASSRSGESNEQFF. The CDR3 DNA reads TGTGCCAGCAGCAGGTCGGGGGAAAGCAATGAGCAGTTCTTC.

The chain uses TRBV5-6 and TRBJ2-3; D call uncertain. This CDR3 has 16 residues. Trimming took 5 bases from V and 2 from J, leaving 18 bases between them. Germline V gene lookup returns CDR1 SGHDT and CDR2 YYEEEE. In DNA, the CDR3 is TGTGCCAGCAGATCTAGAGGATTTGGTAACACAGATACGCAGTATTTT. Translating gives CASRSRGFGNTDTQYF.

This clonotype appeared many times. V gene TRBV5-1 combines with J gene TRBJ2-7; D is undetermined. The CDR3 has 13 residues. Trimming removed 3 bases at V and 2 bases at J, with 9 bases between. Germline loops: CDR1 SGHRS, CDR2 YFSETQ. The CDR3 region has the DNA TGCGCCAGCAGCTCCAGAGTTACCTACGAGCAGTACTTC. It codes for CASSSRVTYEQYF.

This clonotype was found a few times. J is TRBJ2-5 and V is TRBV28; no clear D gene. The length of the CDR3 is 13 residues. V was trimmed by 3 bases and J by 2 bases, leaving 7 bases between them. CDR1 is MDHEN, CDR2 SYDVKM, per germline. CDR3 nucleotides: TGTGCCAGCAGTTTTACGGATCAAGAGACCCAGTACTTC. As protein: CASSFTDQETQYF.

This clonotype was seen many times. The CDR3 DNA follows: TGTGCCAGCAGCCCCGGGGGGTTGGGCACTGAAGCTTTCTTT. It is translated as CASSPGGLGTEAFF. V is TRBV5-4 and J is TRBJ1-1; D is possibly TRBD1 (5 bases). Germline V gives CDR1 SGHNT, CDR2 YYREEE (reference sequence). V was cut by 4 bases and J by 4 bases, with 14 bases left in between. CDR3 size: 14 residues.

This clonotype has ten or more counts. This rearrangement joins TRBV2 to TRBJ2-1; the match to TRBD2 covers 9 bases. The germline gives CDR1 SNHLY, CDR2 FYNNEI. This CDR3 has 15 amino acids. V shed 1 base and J 5 bases; nucleotides not matched to a gene: 3. The CDR3, as DNA: TGTGCCAGCAGTGAAGGGACTAGCGCGAACAATGAGCAGTTCTTC. Encoded protein: CASSEGTSANNEQFF.

The rearrangement joins TRBV10-3 to TRBJ2-7; possibly TRBD1 or TRBD2 for D (7 bases each). This CDR3 has 16 residues. Germline CDR1 and CDR2: ENHRY and SYGVKD. Trimming left V 3 bases short and J 0 bases short, with 15 bases between. For the CDR3, the DNA is TGTGCCATCAGTGATCAGGGGGACTATGCCTCCTACGAGCAGTACTTC. Protein product: CAISDQGDYASYEQYF.

The genes are TRBV4-1 and TRBJ1-4; D remains ambiguous. This CDR3 is 14 amino acids long. Trimming shortened V by 1 base and J by 8 bases, and 11 bases separated the two germline ends. From germline, CDR1 is MGHRA and CDR2 YSYEKL. In nucleotides, the CDR3 is TGCGCCAGCAGCCAAGCTGCTGTGGGAGAAAAACTGTTTTTT. It translates to CASSQAAVGEKLFF.

This clonotype was seen many times. J is TRBJ2-7 and V is TRBV7-2; D uncertain. This CDR3 has 16 residues. The germline V gene encodes CDR1 SGHTA and CDR2 FQGNSA. The ends were cut back, 0 bases at V and 1 base at J, with 13 bases in the middle. The CDR3 DNA reads as TGTGCCAGCAGCTTAGCGGCAGGCTACCGTTCCTACGAGCAGTACTTC. Residues: CASSLAAGYRSYEQYF.

The chain carries TRBV6-1 and TRBJ2-3; D call uncertain. This CDR3 is built from 12 residues. CDR1 and CDR2 (germline): MNHNS, SASEGT. The ends were cut back, 6 bases at V and 4 bases at J, with 8 bases in the middle. The CDR3 DNA reads as TGTGCCAGCAGCAACTACCCAGATACGCAGTATTTT. Amino acid sequence: CASSNYPDTQYF.

This clonotype was observed a few times. The chain uses TRBV6-2 or TRBV6-3 and TRBJ2-5; the match to TRBD2 covers 8 bases. J gave up 5 bases and V 4 bases, and 3 bases lay outside the gene matches. The CDR3 sequence is 13 residues long. CDR1 is MNHEY, CDR2 SVGEGT, per germline. Written as DNA, the CDR3 is TGTGCCAGCAGTTTCTTAGCGGGGGAGACCCAGTACTTC. Its protein is CASSFLAGETQYF.

In its sample, this clonotype was seen many times. The rearrangement uses TRBV12-3 or TRBV12-4 and TRBJ2-2, with TRBD2 matching 12 bases. The CDR3 runs to 15 residues. The V and J ends lost 5 bases and 13 bases, in that order; junction bases with no gene match: 11. CDR3 bases: TGTGCCAGCAGTCCCGGACTAGCGGGGCCACCGGGGCTGTTTTTT. It codes for CASSPGLAGPPGLFF.

Only a few counts were recorded for this clonotype. The rearrangement uses TRBV19 and TRBJ2-1; D is perhaps TRBD1 or TRBD2 (5 bases each). Per germline, CDR1 LNHDA and CDR2 SQIVND (reference sequence). CDR3 length: 13 amino acids. With 6 bases removed from V and 8 bases from J, the gap between germline ends came to 14 bases. In nucleotides, the CDR3 is TGTGCCAGTAGGAGGGGCCTCCTAGATGAGCAGTTCTTC. It yields the protein CASRRGLLDEQFF.

This clonotype was counted ten times or more. The chain uses TRBV29-1 and TRBJ1-1; no definite D call. With 6 bases removed from V and 3 bases from J, the gap between germline ends came to 14 bases. Germline CDR1 SQVTM, CDR2 ANQGSEA. The length of the CDR3 is 13 residues. In DNA, the CDR3 is TGCAGCGTCAGGATCGGTGGGGACACTGAAGCTTTCTTT. The encoded protein is CSVRIGGDTEAFF.

This clonotype has at least ten counts. The chain joins TRBV14 to TRBJ1-1; D gene uncertain. Looked up from germline, CDR1 is SGHDN and CDR2 is FVKESK. V was shortened by 4 bases and J by 3 bases, with 9 bases between the two germline ends. The CDR3 consists of 13 residues. The CDR3 bases are TGTGCCAGCAGCCGCCGGGAGTACACTGAAGCTTTCTTT. Residues: CASSRREYTEAFF.

The rearrangement uses TRBV11-2 and TRBJ1-1, with 9 positions matching TRBD1. Trimming cost V 5 bases and J 1 base; bases outside gene matches: 5. Germline loops: CDR1 SGHAT, CDR2 FQNNGV. The CDR3 is 15 amino acids. The CDR3 is CASSPQGARNTEAFF. The CDR3 coding sequence is TGTGCCAGCAGCCCACAGGGGGCGCGGAACACTGAAGCTTTCTTT. The whole variable domain, filled in from reference TRBV11-2 and TRBJ1-1, reads EAGVAQSPRYKIIEKRQSVAFWCNPISGHATLYWYQQILGQGPKLLIQFQNNGVVDDSQLPKDRFSAERLKGVDSTLKIQPAKLEDSAVYLCASSPQGARNTEAFFGQGTRLTVV.

A few counts support this clonotype. CDR3: CASSKLAGGSYNEQFF. In nucleotides, the CDR3 is TGTGCCAGCAGTAAGTTAGCGGGGGGATCCTACAATGAGCAGTTCTTC. The chain carries TRBV6-5 and TRBJ2-1; 10 nucleotides align to TRBD2. V gave up 5 bases and J gave up 1 base; unmatched junction bases: 5. CDR1 and CDR2 (germline): MNHEY, SVGAGI. This CDR3 has 16 residues.

This clonotype was seen only a few times. V gene TRBV3-1 combines with J gene TRBJ1-3; maybe TRBD1 (5 bases). CDR3 length: 14 amino acids. Germline-derived CDR1 and CDR2 are LGHDT and YNNKEL (reference sequence). Between the trimmed V and J ends, which lost 6 bases and 1 base, there was a span of 10 bases. CDR3 nucleotide sequence: TGTGCCAGCAGACGACAGCAATCTGGAAACACCATATATTTT. Translated, it gives CASRRQQSGNTIYF.

This clonotype was counted ten times or more. This chain joins TRBV7-8 and TRBJ2-3; a weak D match, TRBD2 (5 bases). Between the trimmed V and J ends, which lost 5 bases and 5 bases, there was a span of 8 bases. CDR3 length: 12 amino acids. Germline lookup yields CDR1 SGHVS and CDR2 FQNEAQ. The CDR3 region is CASSLEGDTQYF. The CDR3 region has the DNA TGTGCCAGCAGCCTAGAGGGAGATACGCAGTATTTT.

This clonotype was found a few times. The chain recombines TRBV12-3 or TRBV12-4 with TRBJ1-2; 7 nucleotides match TRBD1. V lost 0 bases, J lost 8 bases, and 9 bases stayed unmatched. This CDR3 contains 15 residues. CDR3 nucleotides: TGTGCCAGCAGTTTAGCGAGGGGACAGCTTGGGGGCTACACCTTC. Amino acid sequence: CASSLARGQLGGYTF.